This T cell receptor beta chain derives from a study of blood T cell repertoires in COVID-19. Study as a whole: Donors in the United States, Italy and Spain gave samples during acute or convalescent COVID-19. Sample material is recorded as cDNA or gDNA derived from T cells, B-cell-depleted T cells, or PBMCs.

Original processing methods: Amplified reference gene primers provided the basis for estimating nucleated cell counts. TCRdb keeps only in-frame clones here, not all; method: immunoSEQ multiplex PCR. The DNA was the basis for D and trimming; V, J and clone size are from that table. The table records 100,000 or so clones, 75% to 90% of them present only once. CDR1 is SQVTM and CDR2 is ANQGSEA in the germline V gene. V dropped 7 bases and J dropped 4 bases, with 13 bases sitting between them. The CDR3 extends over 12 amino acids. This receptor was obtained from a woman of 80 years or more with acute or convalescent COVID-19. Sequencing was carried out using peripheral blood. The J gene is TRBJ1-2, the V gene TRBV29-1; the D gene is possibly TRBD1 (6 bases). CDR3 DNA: TGCAGCGCCGTGGACAGTTCCTATGGCTACACCTTC. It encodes CSAVDSSYGYTF.